This T cell receptor beta chain was sequenced in a study of cytomegalovirus exposure and HLA in healthy donors. General observations from the study: Most TCR sequences were rare, but some public TCRs occurred in many donors. The authors confirmed in vitro that a few CMV-associated chains were specific for CMV antigens. When analyzed later, a missense DCLRE1C variant was found to be linked to TCR beta V- and J-gene trimming.

Use of 60 Vbeta and 13 Jbeta primers characterized the PCR. Clones were sequenced by immunoSEQ multiplex PCR, and TCRdb holds only the in-frame ones, with some missing. The table shows 150,000 or so clones, with roughly 77% occurring only once. This clone was recorded once. Its target is not known. This CDR3 region has 16 residues. In germline, CDR1 is SGHRS, CDR2 YFSETQ. V dropped 4 bases and J dropped 8; count of bases not matched to a gene: 12. Unrecorded immune exposure was likely among donors, who were nominally healthy when sampled. Material: PBMCs. The clonotype originates from a man aged 25 to 45 in good health and CMV-seropositive. The chain links TRBV5-1 to TRBJ2-1; 10 positions agree with TRBD2. CDR3 DNA sequence: TGCGCCAGCAGCGGCCTACAAGCGGGAGGGACAGATGAGCAGTTCTTC. It specifies CASSGLQAGGTDEQFF.